The 4 T cell receptor beta chains below were found in one sample sequenced in a study of blood T cells in healthy people across ages. A J-beta primer mix and a sample-barcoded 5' primer were used in a second PCR of roughly 7 to 12 cycles. TCRdb reprocessed the 5' RACE reads via MiXCR and lists one record per CDR3 protein. This sample carries over 600,000 distinct CDR3 sequences, 35% to 50% of them seen once, and the ten largest clones take 30%. Sequenced: blood. The receptors come from a man at least 80 years old in good health.

V is TRBV9 and J is TRBJ1-1, with D possibly being TRBD1 (5 bases). Germline V gene lookup returns CDR1 SGDLS and CDR2 YYNGEE. V dropped 0 bases and J dropped 7 bases, with 7 bases sitting between them. This CDR3 comprises 12 residues. The CDR3 region has the DNA TGTGCCAGCAGCGTAGCCGGGGGTGAAGCTTTCTTT. This translates into CASSVAGGEAFF.

Here the CDR3 reads CASSVDGIHQETQYF. The CDR3 DNA follows: TGTGCCAGCAGTGTTGATGGGATTCACCAAGAGACCCAGTACTTC. The V gene is TRBV28, the J gene TRBJ2-5; D uncertain. The CDR3 is made up of 15 amino acids. From germline, CDR1 is MDHEN and CDR2 SYDVKM. V was shortened by 5 bases and J by 0 bases, with 13 bases between the two germline ends.

The chain is built from TRBV5-6 and TRBJ1-2; 9 positions match TRBD1. The germline gives CDR1 SGHDT, CDR2 YYEEEE. The J segment lost 4 bases and the V segment lost 0 bases, leaving 4 bases of the junction unmatched. There are 15 residues in the CDR3. The CDR3 loop reads CASSLATGGGYGYTF. The CDR3 coding sequence is TGTGCCAGCAGCTTGGCGACAGGGGGTGGCTATGGCTACACCTTC.

The chain joins TRBV27 to TRBJ2-1; D may match TRBD1 or TRBD2 (6 bases each). With 4 bases removed from V and 13 bases from J, the gap between germline ends came to 23 bases. Per the germline V gene, CDR1 is MNHEY and CDR2 is SMNVEV (reference sequence). The CDR3 has 15 residues. Written as DNA, the CDR3 is TGTGCCAGCAGTTCCTTGGGGGGCGGATGGGAGACCCAGTTCTTC. Translating gives CASSSLGGGWETQFF.